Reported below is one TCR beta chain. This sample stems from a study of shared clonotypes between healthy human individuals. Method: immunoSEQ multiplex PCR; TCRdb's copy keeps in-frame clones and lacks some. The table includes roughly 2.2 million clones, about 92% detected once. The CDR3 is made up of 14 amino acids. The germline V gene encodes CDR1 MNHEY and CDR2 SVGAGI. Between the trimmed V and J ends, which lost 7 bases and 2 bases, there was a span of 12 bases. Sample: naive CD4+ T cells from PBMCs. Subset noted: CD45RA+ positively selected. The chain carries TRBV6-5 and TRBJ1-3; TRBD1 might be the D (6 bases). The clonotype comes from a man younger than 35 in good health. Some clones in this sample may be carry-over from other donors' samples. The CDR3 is CASNNGGAGNTIYF. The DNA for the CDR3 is TGTGCCAGCAATAACGGGGGCGCTGGAAACACCATATATTTT.